This T cell receptor beta chain stems from a study of T cell responses to AZD1222 COVID-19 vaccine. Study outcomes and limitations: Among AZD1222 vaccinees, only six or seven were seropositive at baseline. Clonal diversity was possibly underestimated, and white British individuals and females predominated among donors. Across the whole spike, CD4 TCRs peaked at regions 160-218 and 743-854. Spike-specific TCR depth and breadth grew after two AZD1222 doses.

To note about this clone: Its matching antigen is unknown.

Assay used: immunoSEQ multiplex PCR; TCRdb lists only in-frame clones, some missing. This table holds some 150,000 clones, 70% to 90% found once. Germline lookup yields CDR1 LGHDT and CDR2 YNNKEL (reference sequence). V lost 4 bases and J 6 bases, leaving 18 bases between the germline ends. CDR3 length: 15 amino acids. The sequence came from an adult who received the AZD1222 COVID-19 vaccine. The chain is built from TRBV3-1 (or the pseudogene TRBV3-2) and TRBJ1-2; D call uncertain. The material sequenced was peripheral blood, taken 28 days after the second AZD1222 dose. The CDR3 is CASSLDIGVRDGYTF. The CDR3 DNA reads as TGTGCCAGCAGCCTAGATATCGGGGTCCGGGATGGCTACACCTTC.